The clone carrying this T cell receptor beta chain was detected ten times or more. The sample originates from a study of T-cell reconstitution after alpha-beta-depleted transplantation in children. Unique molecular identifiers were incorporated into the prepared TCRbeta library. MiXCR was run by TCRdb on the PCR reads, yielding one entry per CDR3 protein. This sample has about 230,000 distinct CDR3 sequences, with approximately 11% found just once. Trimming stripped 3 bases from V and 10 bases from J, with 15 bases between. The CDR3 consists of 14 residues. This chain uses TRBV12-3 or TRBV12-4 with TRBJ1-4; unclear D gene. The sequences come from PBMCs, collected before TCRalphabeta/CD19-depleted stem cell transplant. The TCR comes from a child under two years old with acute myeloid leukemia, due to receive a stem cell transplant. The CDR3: CASSFNSVEGKLFF. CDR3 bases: TGTGCCAGCAGTTTTAACTCCGTTGAGGGAAAACTGTTTTTT.